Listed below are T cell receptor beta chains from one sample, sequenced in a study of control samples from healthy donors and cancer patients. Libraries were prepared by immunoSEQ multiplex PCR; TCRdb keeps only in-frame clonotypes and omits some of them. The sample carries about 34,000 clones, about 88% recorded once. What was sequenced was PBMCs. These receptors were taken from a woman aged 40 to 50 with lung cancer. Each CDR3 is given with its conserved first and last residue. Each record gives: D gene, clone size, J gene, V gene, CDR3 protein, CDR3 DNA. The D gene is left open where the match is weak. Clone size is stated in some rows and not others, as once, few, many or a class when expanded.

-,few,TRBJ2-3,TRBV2,CASSDASPDTQYF,TGTGCCAGCAGTGACGCAAGCCCAGATACGCAGTATTTT
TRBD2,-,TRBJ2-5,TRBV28,CASSWDPWEGQETQYF,TGTGCCAGCAGTTGGGACCCCTGGGAGGGACAAGAGACCCAGTACTTC
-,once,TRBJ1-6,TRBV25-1,CASSLDSLGNSPLHF,TGTGCCAGCAGCCTTGACAGTTTGGGTAATTCACCCCTCCACTTT
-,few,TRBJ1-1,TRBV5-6,CASSVETEPNTEAFF,TGTGCCAGCAGCGTTGAAACCGAACCGAACACTGAAGCTTTCTTT
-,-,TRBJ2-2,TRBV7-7,CASSRGGTGELFF,TGTGCCAGCAGCCGAGGGGGGACCGGGGAGCTGTTTTTT
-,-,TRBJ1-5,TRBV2,CASSLGPWGNQPQHF,TGTGCCAGCAGCCTCGGCCCTTGGGGCAATCAGCCCCAGCATTTT
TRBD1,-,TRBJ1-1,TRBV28,CASSLPDREWAEAFF,TGTGCCAGCAGTTTACCCGACAGGGAATGGGCTGAAGCTTTCTTT
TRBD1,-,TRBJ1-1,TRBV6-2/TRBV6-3,CASSYDLTGWNTEAFF,TGTGCCAGCAGTTACGACCTGACAGGGTGGAACACTGAAGCTTTCTTT
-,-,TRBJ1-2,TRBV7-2,CASSFGGSYTF,TGTGCCAGCAGCTTTGGGGGTAGCTACACCTTC
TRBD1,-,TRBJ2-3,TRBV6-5,CASILGRTGADTQYF,TGTGCCAGCATCCTAGGCAGAACAGGGGCAGATACGCAGTATTTT
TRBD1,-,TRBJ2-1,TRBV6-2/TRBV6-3,CASSQTGVTYNEQFF,TGTGCCAGCAGCCAGACAGGGGTCACCTACAATGAGCAGTTCTTC
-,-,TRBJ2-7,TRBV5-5,CASSLAGGGNSYEQYF,TGTGCCAGCAGCTTGGCTGGGGGGGGCAACTCCTACGAGCAGTACTTC
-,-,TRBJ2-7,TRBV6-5,CASSETVYEQYF,TGTGCCAGCAGCGAGACGGTTTACGAGCAGTACTTC
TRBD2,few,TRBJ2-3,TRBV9,CASSAGLAGKTDTQYF,TGTGCCAGCAGCGCGGGACTAGCGGGGAAGACAGATACGCAGTATTTT
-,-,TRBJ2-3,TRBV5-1,CASSLNTDTQYF,TGCGCCAGCAGCTTGAACACAGATACGCAGTATTTT
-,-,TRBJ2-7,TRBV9,CASSVDSSSYEQYF,TGTGCCAGCAGCGTAGATTCGAGCTCCTACGAGCAGTACTTC
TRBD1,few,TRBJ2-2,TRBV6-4,CASSDGQGAGELFF,TGTGCCAGCAGTGACGGACAGGGGGCCGGGGAGCTGTTTTTT
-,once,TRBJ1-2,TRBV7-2,CASSLGPRPRGYGYTF,TGTGCCAGCAGCTTAGGACCCAGGCCCCGGGGGTATGGCTACACCTTC
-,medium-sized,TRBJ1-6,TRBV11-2,CASSPNSRNSPLHF,TGTGCCAGCAGCCCTAACTCACGGAATTCACCCCTCCACTTT
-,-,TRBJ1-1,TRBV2,CASSELTGLLEAFF,TGTGCCAGCAGTGAGTTGACAGGCCTTCTGGAAGCTTTCTTT
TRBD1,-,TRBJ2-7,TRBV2,CATSLGQGIAYEQYF,TGTGCCACTTCCCTGGGACAGGGGATTGCCTACGAGCAGTACTTC
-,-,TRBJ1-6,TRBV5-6,CASSLWVWATHNSPLHF,TGTGCCAGCAGCTTGTGGGTCTGGGCCACGCATAATTCACCCCTCCACTTT
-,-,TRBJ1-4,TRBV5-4,CASSANFATNEKLFF,TGTGCCAGCAGCGCGAACTTTGCAACTAATGAAAAACTGTTTTTT
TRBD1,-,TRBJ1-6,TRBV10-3,CAINEPGGYSPLHF,TGTGCCATCAATGAGCCAGGGGGCTACTCACCCCTCCACTTT
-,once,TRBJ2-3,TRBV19,CASSTLGASTDTQYF,TGTGCCAGTAGTACCCTAGGTGCTAGCACAGATACGCAGTATTTT
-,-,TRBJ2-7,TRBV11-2,CASSFEAESSYEQYF,TGTGCCAGCAGCTTTGAAGCGGAGAGCTCCTACGAGCAGTACTTC
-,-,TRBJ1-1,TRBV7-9,CASSLDSEAFF,TGTGCCAGCAGTTTAGACAGTGAAGCTTTCTTT
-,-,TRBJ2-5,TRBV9,CASSEGGRRKETQYF,TGTGCCAGCAGCGAGGGGGGGAGGCGTAAAGAGACCCAGTACTTC
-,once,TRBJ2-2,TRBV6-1,CASSERSGSTGELFF,TGTGCCAGCAGTGAACGATCCGGAAGCACCGGGGAGCTGTTTTTT
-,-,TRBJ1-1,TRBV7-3,CASSLNRDTEAFF,TGTGCCAGCAGCTTAAACAGGGACACTGAAGCTTTCTTT
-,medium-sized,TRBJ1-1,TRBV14,CASSQSIRTEAFF,TGTGCCAGCAGCCAATCCATTAGGACTGAAGCTTTCTTT
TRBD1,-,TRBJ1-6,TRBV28,CAIPTGGYNSPLHF,TGTGCCATTCCAACAGGGGGCTATAATTCACCCCTCCACTTT
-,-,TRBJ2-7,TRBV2,CATKEGFSSYEQYF,TGTGCCACTAAAGAGGGGTTTAGCTCCTACGAGCAGTACTTC
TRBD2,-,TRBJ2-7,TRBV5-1,CASSETSGGTFYEQYF,TGCGCCAGCAGCGAGACTAGCGGGGGTACTTTCTACGAGCAGTACTTC
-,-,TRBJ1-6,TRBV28,CASKERVMGPLHF,TGTGCCAGCAAAGAGCGCGTCATGGGGCCCCTCCACTTT
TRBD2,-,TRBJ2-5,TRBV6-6,CASSYSGSGEETQYF,TGTGCCAGCAGTTACTCGGGTAGCGGGGAAGAGACCCAGTACTTC
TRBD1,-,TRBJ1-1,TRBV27,CASSYRHRGVTEAFF,TGTGCCAGCAGCTACCGGCACAGGGGTGTAACTGAAGCTTTCTTT
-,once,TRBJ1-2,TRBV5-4,CASSSARPLRGYGYTF,TGTGCCAGCAGCTCCGCCCGACCCTTACGCGGCTATGGCTACACCTTC
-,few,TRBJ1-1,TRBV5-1,CASSLVGMNTEAFF,TGCGCCAGCAGCTTGGTCGGCATGAACACTGAAGCTTTCTTT
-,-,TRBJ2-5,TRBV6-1,CASSEIGRQETQYF,TGTGCCAGCAGTGAAATAGGCCGTCAAGAGACCCAGTACTTC
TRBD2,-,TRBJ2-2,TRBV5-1,CAGSPSGPNTGELFF,TGCGCTGGGAGTCCTAGCGGGCCAAACACCGGGGAGCTGTTTTTT
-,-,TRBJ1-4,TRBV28,CASSSAVIGGEKLFF,TGTGCCAGCAGTTCCGCCGTGATAGGTGGCGAAAAACTGTTTTTT
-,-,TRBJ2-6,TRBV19,CASRTPGLSGANVLTF,TGTGCCAGTAGGACCCCAGGGCTCTCTGGGGCCAACGTCCTGACTTTC
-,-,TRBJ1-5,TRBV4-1,CASSLRSHSNQPQHF,TGCGCCAGCAGCCTGAGGTCCCATAGCAATCAGCCCCAGCATTTT
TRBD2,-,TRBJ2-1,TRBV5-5,CASSPGGLAGVSYNEQFF,TGTGCCAGCAGCCCCGGGGGACTAGCGGGGGTCTCCTACAATGAGCAGTTCTTC
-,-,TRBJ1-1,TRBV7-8,CASSLTTGNTEAFF,TGTGCCAGCAGCTTAACGACAGGGAACACTGAAGCTTTCTTT